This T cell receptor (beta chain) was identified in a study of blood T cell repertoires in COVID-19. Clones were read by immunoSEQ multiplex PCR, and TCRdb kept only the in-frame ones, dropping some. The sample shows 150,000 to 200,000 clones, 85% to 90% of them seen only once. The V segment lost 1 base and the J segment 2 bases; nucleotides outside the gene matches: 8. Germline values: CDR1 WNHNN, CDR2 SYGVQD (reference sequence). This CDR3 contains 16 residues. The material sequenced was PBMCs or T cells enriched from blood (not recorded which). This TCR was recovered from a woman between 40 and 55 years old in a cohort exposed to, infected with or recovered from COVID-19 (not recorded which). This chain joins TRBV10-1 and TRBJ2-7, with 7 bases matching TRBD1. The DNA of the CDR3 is TGCGCCAGCAGTGAGTTCCCCGGGGACAGACCCTACGAGCAGTACTTC. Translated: CASSEFPGDRPYEQYF.